This entry lists 18 T cell receptor beta chains sequenced from one sample in a study of blood T cell repertoires in COVID-19. Produced via immunoSEQ multiplex PCR; TCRdb's table is partial and in-frame only. The sample holds about 130,000 clones, roughly 81% seen once. The sequenced sample consisted of peripheral blood. All receptors derive from a human donor in a cohort sampled during active COVID-19.

The rearrangement links TRBV6-5 to TRBJ1-1, with D perhaps TRBD1 (6 bases). Looked up from germline, CDR1 is MNHEY and CDR2 is SVGAGI. Between the trimmed V and J ends, which lost 0 bases and 4 bases, there was a span of 12 bases. The CDR3 consists of 15 residues. CDR3 residues: CASSYSRGLGTEAFF. The CDR3 DNA is TGTGCCAGCAGTTACTCGAGGGGGTTGGGCACTGAAGCTTTCTTT.

The rearrangement links TRBV5-1 to TRBJ2-5, with 8 bases fitting TRBD2. CDR1 is SGHRS and CDR2 is YFSETQ in the germline V gene. The CDR3 is 15 amino acids. The junction had 7 bases not matched to a gene; V was cut back by 4 bases and J by 2 bases. The CDR3 DNA reads TGCGCCAGCAGCCCCCTTAGCGGGGCACAAGAGACCCAGTACTTC. Translating it yields CASSPLSGAQETQYF.

This chain uses TRBV7-6 with TRBJ2-7; TRBD2 matches at 12 bases. The germline V gene encodes CDR1 SGHVS and CDR2 FNYEAQ. The CDR3 is made up of 19 amino acids. V trimming: 0 bases; J trimming: 1 base; junction bases outside the gene matches: 10. The CDR3 nucleotides read TGTGCCAGCAGCTTAGCGTCTAGCGGGGGGGCCGGTGGGTCCTACGAGCAGTACTTC. Translated: CASSLASSGGAGGSYEQYF. The full variable domain, its missing parts supplied by reference TRBV7-6 and TRBJ2-7, is GAGVSQSPRYKVTKRGQDVALRCDPISGHVSLYWYRQALGQGPEFLTYFNYEAQQDKSGLPNDRFSAERPEGSISTLTIQRTEQRDSAMYRCASSLASSGGAGGSYEQYFGPGTRLTVT.

J is TRBJ2-7 and V is TRBV12-3 or TRBV12-4; D is possibly TRBD1 (6 bases). V dropped 4 bases and J dropped 4 bases, with 11 bases sitting between them. The CDR3 is 13 amino acids. DNA for the CDR3: TGTGCCAGCAGTTCGACAGGCTCTTACGAGCAGTACTTC. Its translation is CASSSTGSYEQYF.

The V call is TRBV3-1 (or the pseudogene TRBV3-2), the J call TRBJ1-6; 11 nucleotides line up with TRBD1. The CDR3 is 13 amino acids. Trimming cost V 3 bases and J 12 bases; bases outside gene matches: 1. Germline lookup yields CDR1 LGHDT and CDR2 YNNKEL (reference sequence). The CDR3 reads CASSQGTGGPLHF. The CDR3 region has the DNA TGTGCCAGCAGCCAGGGGACAGGGGGACCCCTCCACTTT.

This chain uses TRBV27 with TRBJ2-7; TRBD2 might be the D (6 bases). Between the trimmed V and J ends, which lost 6 bases and 3 bases, there was a span of 15 bases. The CDR3 length is 14 residues. Per the germline V gene, CDR1 is MNHEY and CDR2 is SMNVEV (reference sequence). This CDR3 reads CASRPPGGNYEQYF. CDR3 nucleotide sequence: TGTGCCAGCAGACCCCCTGGGGGGAACTACGAGCAGTACTTC.

This clone has only a few counts. This rearrangement joins TRBV7-9 to TRBJ1-1; the D gene is possibly TRBD1 (5 bases). The CDR3 has 12 amino acids. The V and J ends lost 3 bases and 5 bases respectively, with 7 bases between them. CDR1 is SEHNR, CDR2 FQNEAQ, per germline (reference sequence). Written as DNA, the CDR3 is TGTGCCAGCAGCTTCTCAGGGACTGAAGCTTTCTTT. Translated: CASSFSGTEAFF.

This chain connects TRBV29-1 to TRBJ1-2; the D gene is possibly TRBD1 (5 bases). Trimming took off 4 bases at V and 5 bases at J, with 17 bases between the two ends. CDR1 and CDR2 from the germline V gene are SQVTM and ANQGSEA. CDR3 length: 14 residues. CDR3 protein: CSVVPLTDVYGYTF. The CDR3 DNA reads as TGCAGCGTTGTACCCCTGACAGACGTATATGGCTACACCTTC.

The chain employs TRBV5-1 and TRBJ2-1; the match to TRBD1 covers 7 bases. Per germline, CDR1 SGHRS and CDR2 YFSETQ. J was trimmed by 0 bases and V by 5 bases; bases with no gene match: 2. There are 14 residues in the CDR3. The CDR3, as DNA: TGCGCCAGCAGTGACAGGGCCTCCTACAATGAGCAGTTCTTC. Encoded protein: CASSDRASYNEQFF.

This chain links TRBV30 with TRBJ2-7; tentative D call: TRBD1 (6 bases). The CDR3 covers 15 residues. V was trimmed by 3 bases and J by 0 bases, leaving 15 bases between them. Per the germline V gene, CDR1 is GTSNPN and CDR2 is SVGIG (reference sequence). The CDR3 is CAWSNRQVSSYEQYF. In DNA, the CDR3 is TGTGCCTGGAGCAACCGACAGGTTAGCTCCTACGAGCAGTACTTC.

The table lists this clone with a count of one. The rearrangement uses TRBV7-2 and TRBJ2-7, with TRBD2 identical over 13 bases. CDR1 is SGHTA and CDR2 is FQGNSA in the germline V gene. Trimming removed 5 bases from V and 8 bases from J; junction bases left unmatched: 6. CDR3 length: 14 residues. DNA of the CDR3: TGTGCCAGCAGCCCCGGACTAGCGGGGGACCAGCAGTACTTC. Amino acids: CASSPGLAGDQQYF.

The chain uses TRBV19 and TRBJ1-6, with D tentatively TRBD1 (5 bases). Germline values: CDR1 LNHDA, CDR2 SQIVND (reference sequence). Trimming removed 5 bases at V and 7 bases at J, with 9 bases between. The CDR3 contains 13 residues. The DNA of the CDR3 is TGTGCCAGTAGTCGGGGGGAGAATTCACCCCTCCACTTT. This sequence encodes CASSRGENSPLHF.

The genes are TRBV11-3 and TRBJ2-1; 10 nucleotides match TRBD2. This CDR3 region has 16 residues. Germline V lookup: CDR1 SGHNT, CDR2 YENEEA. Trimming took 5 bases from V and 6 from J; bases not matched to a gene: 10. CDR3 sequence reads: CASSRGRLAGFNEQFF. The CDR3 bases are TGTGCCAGCAGCCGAGGGAGACTAGCGGGTTTCAATGAGCAGTTCTTC.

This clone appeared a single time. This chain uses TRBV5-1 with TRBJ2-1; no reliable D call. The germline gives CDR1 SGHRS, CDR2 YFSETQ. Trimming removed 0 bases from V and 4 bases from J, with 5 bases in between. The CDR3 spans 13 residues. CDR3 bases: TGCGCCAGCAGCTTGGGAGGTTACAATGAGCAGTTCTTC. This encodes CASSLGGYNEQFF.

The chain is built from TRBV12-1 and TRBJ1-4; TRBD1, as called in the table, went unchecked against the DNA. TRBV12-1 is noted as a pseudogene. The CDR3 extends over 14 amino acids. As DNA, the CDR3 is TGTGCCAGCAGGGCCCGGGACAGACATGAAAAACTGTTTTTT. Amino acid sequence: CASRARDRHEKLFF.

The chain is built from TRBV30 and TRBJ2-3; 8 nucleotides align to TRBD2. The ends lost 0 bases at V and 2 bases at J; junction bases unmatched: 4. The CDR3 runs 15 residues. Germline lookup yields CDR1 GTSNPN and CDR2 SVGIG (reference sequence). The CDR3 is CAWSVLAGLTDTQYF. The CDR3 DNA follows: TGTGCCTGGAGTGTATTAGCGGGGCTCACAGATACGCAGTATTTT. Variable domain in full (rest from reference TRBV30 and TRBJ2-3): SQTIHQWPATLVQPVGSPLSLECTVEGTSNPNLYWYRQAAGRGLQLLFYSVGIGQISSEVPQNLSASRPQDRQFILSSKKLLLSDSGFYLCAWSVLAGLTDTQYFGPGTRLTVL.

This clone occurred once. The chain employs TRBV7-6 and TRBJ2-7; a possible D gene is TRBD1 (5 bases). V lost 0 bases and J lost 2, with 8 bases in between. The CDR3 spans 14 residues. The V gene's germline CDR1 is SGHVS and CDR2 FNYEAQ. CDR3 in amino acids: CASSLADRAYEQYF. CDR3 nucleotides: TGTGCCAGCAGCTTAGCCGACAGAGCCTACGAGCAGTACTTC.

The chain links TRBV9 to TRBJ1-2; D remains unclear. Germline assignment: CDR1 SGDLS and CDR2 YYNGEE. The V end was cut by 2 bases, the J end by 7 bases, with 18 bases between. CDR3 length: 15 residues. In nucleotides, the CDR3 is TGTGCCAGCAGCGTTCGTGGAGGAGGGTTCGGTGGCTACACCTTC. Translation gives CASSVRGGGFGGYTF. Complete variable domain (other parts from reference TRBV9 and TRBJ1-2): DSGVTQTPKHLITATGQRVTLRCSPRSGDLSVYWYQQSLDQGLQFLIQYYNGEERAKGNILERFSAQQFPDLHSELNLSSLELGDSALYFCASSVRGGGFGGYTFGSGTRLTVV.